A single sample gave rise to the 3 T cell receptor beta chains below, sequenced in a study of T cell clones after liver transplantation. Produced via immunoSEQ multiplex PCR; TCRdb's table is partial and in-frame only. The table lists about 16,000 clones, more than 70% of them singletons. Sequencing was performed on CD8+ T cells from blood, taken less than 50 months after liver transplant. The source of these receptors is a human patient who received a liver transplant. The graft donor may have given rise to some T cells.

The rearrangement uses TRBV5-6 and TRBJ2-7, with 9 bases lining up with TRBD1. J gave up 5 bases and V 7 bases, and 13 bases lay outside the gene matches. The CDR3 contains 15 residues. Per germline, CDR1 SGHDT and CDR2 YYEEEE. As DNA, the CDR3 is TGTGCCAGCGCCCGGGGGAGGGACAGGGATGACGAGCAGTACTTC. It translates to CASARGRDRDDEQYF. Based on the CDR3 plus reference TRBV5-6 and TRBJ2-7, the full variable domain is DAGVTQSPTHLIKTRGQQVTLRCSPKSGHDTVSWYQQALGQGPQFIFQYYEEEERQRGNFPDRFSGHQFPNYSSELNVNALLLGDSALYLCASARGRDRDDEQYFGPGTRLTVT.

The V gene is TRBV7-6, the J gene TRBJ1-1; no clear D. Germline assignment: CDR1 SGHVS and CDR2 FNYEAQ. V lost 8 bases and J lost 3, with 13 bases in between. This CDR3 region has 13 residues. Here the CDR3 reads CASHSSLHTEAFF. The CDR3 DNA follows: TGTGCCAGCCACTCTTCGTTACACACTGAAGCTTTCTTT.

The J gene is TRBJ2-5, the V gene TRBV7-9; the D is unclear. Deletions cut 5 bases from V and 5 bases from J, with 12 bases between. Germline CDR1 SEHNR, CDR2 FQNEAQ (reference sequence). This CDR3 has 13 amino acids. The CDR3 bases are TGTGCCAGCAGCCGTCCAGCCGGGGAGACCCAGTACTTC. Protein product: CASSRPAGETQYF. Full variable domain (rest looked up from reference TRBV7-9 and TRBJ2-5): DTGVSQNPRHKITKRGQNVTFRCDPISEHNRLYWYRQTLGQGPEFLTYFQNEAQLEKSRLLSDRFSAERPKGSFSTLEIQRTEQGDSAMYLCASSRPAGETQYFGPGTRLLVL.